The 4 T cell receptor beta chains below were found in one sample sequenced in a study of cytomegalovirus exposure and HLA in healthy donors. This PCR relied on a set of 60 Vbeta primers and 13 Jbeta primers. Measured with immunoSEQ multiplex PCR; TCRdb has only the in-frame clones, and not every one. The profile shows 110,000 or so clones, roughly 77% of them singletons. Sequencing was done on a sample of PBMCs. Source of these receptors: a man aged 45-65 years in good health and CMV-seropositive.

The rearrangement links TRBV28 to TRBJ2-7; the D is unclear. Germline assignment: CDR1 MDHEN and CDR2 SYDVKM. V lost 10 bases and J lost 0, with 10 bases in between. This CDR3 has 12 amino acids. The CDR3, as DNA: TGTGCCACTTCACAGAGCTCCTACGAGCAGTACTTC. Translating gives CATSQSSYEQYF.

J is TRBJ2-2 and V is TRBV7-3; D ambiguous. Germline CDR1 reads SGHTA; CDR2 reads FQGTGA. The CDR3 is made up of 13 amino acids. V was trimmed by 3 bases and J by 6 bases, leaving 8 bases between them. The DNA for the CDR3 is TGTGCCAGCAGCTTTTCCGAGGCCGGGGAGCTGTTTTTT. Encoded protein: CASSFSEAGELFF.

This chain joins TRBV30 and TRBJ1-2, with D unclear. The CDR3 is made up of 14 amino acids. V was cut by 0 bases and J by 7 bases, with 15 bases left in between. From germline, CDR1 is GTSNPN and CDR2 SVGIG (reference sequence). CDR3 nucleotides: TGTGCCTGGAGTGTGAGTAGAGCCGGCGGTGGCTACACCTTC. It is translated as CAWSVSRAGGGYTF.

This clone was found once. This rearrangement joins TRBV18 to TRBJ2-1; 7 bases map to TRBD1. This CDR3 region has 15 residues. Germline V gene data show CDR1 as KGHSH and CDR2 as LQKENI. V dropped 3 bases and J dropped 1; count of bases not matched to a gene: 3. The CDR3, as DNA: TGTGCCAGCTCACCCGAGACAGGGTCCTACAATGAGCAGTTCTTC. Protein: CASSPETGSYNEQFF.